Presented here are 10 T cell receptor beta chains from one specimen sequenced in a study of cytomegalovirus exposure and HLA in healthy donors. The PCR ran on 60 Vbeta and 13 Jbeta primers. Method: immunoSEQ multiplex PCR; TCRdb's copy keeps in-frame clones and lacks some. The sample holds 150,000 to 200,000 clones, 75% to 90% seen once. Sequenced material: PBMCs. The receptors originated from a man aged 45 to 65 in good health and CMV-seronegative.

The rearrangement links TRBV19 to TRBJ1-6; 9 nucleotides align to TRBD1. V dropped 5 bases and J dropped 0; count of bases not matched to a gene: 5. CDR3 length: 17 residues. The germline V gene has CDR1 LNHDA and CDR2 SQIVND (reference sequence). The CDR3 nucleotides are TGTGCCAGTAGTCCAGGACAGGGGAGCTCCTATAATTCACCCCTCCACTTT. Amino acids: CASSPGQGSSYNSPLHF.

V gene TRBV19 combines with J gene TRBJ2-7; 14 bases fit TRBD2. Trimming at V came to 5 bases and at J to 3 bases, leaving 15 bases not matched to a gene. CDR3 length: 19 amino acids. Germline CDR1 reads LNHDA; CDR2 reads SQIVND (reference sequence). The CDR3 DNA is TGTGCCAGTAGTTCGGCGGGACTAGCGGGAGCGTCATTCGGCTACGAGCAGTACTTC. It yields the protein CASSSAGLAGASFGYEQYF.

The V call is TRBV19, the J call TRBJ2-3; 8 positions match TRBD2. Trimming removed 8 bases from V and 4 bases from J; junction bases left unmatched: 11. The CDR3 has 15 residues. Germline loops: CDR1 LNHDA, CDR2 SQIVND (reference sequence). For the CDR3, the DNA is TGTGCCAGTCTAGGTCTAGCGGGTAACGCAGATACGCAGTATTTT. Translation gives CASLGLAGNADTQYF.

CDR3 nucleotide sequence: TGTGCCAGCAGTGAACAACAGACAGGTTACAATGAGCAGTTCTTC. This sequence encodes CASSEQQTGYNEQFF. The rearrangement uses TRBV6-4 and TRBJ2-1, with TRBD1 as a possible D gene (6 bases). Trimming pared 3 bases from V and 4 bases from J, leaving 13 bases between. Germline V gene data show CDR1 as MRHNA and CDR2 as SNTAGT. CDR3 length: 15 residues.

Here the CDR3 DNA reads TGCAGCGTTGTGGGACTAGCGGGCCACTCCTACGAGCAGTACTTC. Its translation: CSVVGLAGHSYEQYF. This chain links TRBV29-1 with TRBJ2-7; 12 bases match TRBD2. The CDR3 is 15 amino acids. Unmatched junction bases numbered 4, after V lost 4 bases and J lost 0 bases. Germline-derived CDR1 and CDR2 are SQVTM and ANQGSEA.

V and J are TRBV7-9 and TRBJ2-3; TRBD2 aligns across 13 bases. CDR3 length equals 17 residues. Germline loops: CDR1 SEHNR, CDR2 FQNEAQ (reference sequence). The junction had 7 bases not matched to a gene; V was cut back by 5 bases and J by 2 bases. The CDR3 sequence: CASSPQTSGGNTDTQYF. In DNA, the CDR3 is TGTGCCAGCAGCCCCCAGACTAGCGGGGGGAACACAGATACGCAGTATTTT.

This clone was found a few times. The chain couples TRBV5-5 to TRBJ1-1; D is uncertain. V dropped 2 bases and J dropped 1 base, with 12 bases sitting between them. CDR1 and CDR2 from the germline V gene are SGHKS and YYEKEE (reference sequence). The CDR3 runs to 15 residues. CDR3 region: CASSLRRDKNTEAFF. CDR3 DNA: TGTGCCAGCAGCTTAAGGAGGGATAAGAACACTGAAGCTTTCTTT. The full variable domain, with the rest looked up from reference TRBV5-5 and TRBJ1-1, is DAGVTQSPTHLIKTRGQQVTLRCSPISGHKSVSWYQQVLGQGPQFIFQYYEKEERGRGNFPDRFSARQFPNYSSELNVNALLLGDSALYLCASSLRRDKNTEAFFGQGTRLTVV.

The J gene is TRBJ1-5, the V gene TRBV7-8; the D is unclear. The CDR3 has 13 residues. Trimming took off 5 bases at V and 8 bases at J, with 13 bases between the two ends. Per germline, CDR1 SGHVS and CDR2 FQNEAQ. In nucleotides, the CDR3 is TGTGCCAGCAGCCCCCAGGCATTGGAGCCCCAGCATTTT. It translates to CASSPQALEPQHF.

The chain carries TRBV29-1 and TRBJ1-2; 11 bases map to TRBD1. J was trimmed by 6 bases and V by 7 bases; bases with no gene match: 10. Germline CDR1 reads SQVTM; CDR2 reads ANQGSEA. This CDR3 has 14 amino acids. The CDR3 DNA reads TGCAGCGCGCCCGAGGGACAGGGGGGTCATGGCTACACCTTC. Encoded protein: CSAPEGQGGHGYTF.

This chain connects TRBV5-3 to TRBJ2-5; TRBD1 matches at 8 bases. TRBV5-3 is assigned to the ORF class and has an uncertain function. After removal of 5 bases from V and 4 bases from J, the junction contained 7 bases not matched to a gene. CDR3 length: 14 amino acids. CDR3 sequence: CARRRRTGPETQYF. The CDR3 coding sequence is TGTGCCAGAAGACGACGGACAGGGCCAGAGACCCAGTACTTC.